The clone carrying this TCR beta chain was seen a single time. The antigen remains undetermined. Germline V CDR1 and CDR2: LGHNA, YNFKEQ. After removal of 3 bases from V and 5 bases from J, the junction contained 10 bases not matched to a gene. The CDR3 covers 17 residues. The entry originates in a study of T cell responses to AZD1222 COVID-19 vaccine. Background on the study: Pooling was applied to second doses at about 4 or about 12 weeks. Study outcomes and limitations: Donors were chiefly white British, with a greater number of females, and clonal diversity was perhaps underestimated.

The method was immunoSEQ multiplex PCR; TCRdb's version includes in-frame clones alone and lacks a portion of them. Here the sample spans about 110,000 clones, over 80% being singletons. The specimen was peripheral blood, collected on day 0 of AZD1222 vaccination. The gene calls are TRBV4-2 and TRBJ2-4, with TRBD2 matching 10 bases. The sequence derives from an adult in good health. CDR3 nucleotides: TGTGCCAGCAGCCACCAGGCAGCGGGGGGGCCGCAAAACATTCAGTACTTC. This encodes CASSHQAAGGPQNIQYF.